The 6 T cell receptor beta chains reported below all come from one sample, sequenced in a study of blood T cell repertoires in COVID-19. Profiled with immunoSEQ multiplex PCR; TCRdb holds only in-frame clones, not every one. In the table there are some 130,000 clones, around three quarters of which are singletons. Sequencing was performed on peripheral blood. The receptors were gathered from a woman older than 75 with acute or convalescent COVID-19.

This clone was detected only a few times. The chain employs TRBV18 and TRBJ2-7, with 8 positions matching TRBD2. CDR3 length: 15 amino acids. The V segment lost 5 bases and the J segment 1 base; nucleotides outside the gene matches: 7. Germline-derived CDR1 and CDR2 are KGHSH and LQKENI. This CDR3 is CASSVAGGRSYEQYF. The CDR3 DNA sequence: TGTGCCAGCTCAGTTGCGGGAGGTCGTTCCTACGAGCAGTACTTC.

This clone was recorded a few times. CDR3 DNA: TGTGCCAGCACCCGAGTTCATAATTCACCCCTCCACTTT. Translation: CASTRVHNSPLHF. J is TRBJ1-6 and V is TRBV27; D gene uncertain. Germline CDR1 is MNHEY and CDR2 is SMNVEV (reference sequence). The germline V and J ends were trimmed by 7 bases and 5 bases, with 9 bases remaining between them. The CDR3 consists of 13 residues.

The chain joins TRBV15 to TRBJ2-2, with D perhaps matching TRBD2 (6 bases). V was trimmed by 0 bases and J by 3 bases, leaving 11 bases between them. Germline V gives CDR1 LNHNV, CDR2 YYDKDF (reference sequence). The CDR3 loop spans 16 amino acids. The CDR3 is CATSREPGEYTGELFF. DNA for the CDR3: TGTGCCACCAGCAGAGAGCCGGGAGAGTACACCGGGGAGCTGTTTTTT. The complete variable domain, with remaining parts taken from reference TRBV15 and TRBJ2-2, reads DAMVIQNPRYQVTQFGKPVTLSCSQTLNHNVMYWYQQKSSQAPKLLFHYYDKDFNNEADTPDNFQSRRPNTSFCFLDIRSPGLGDTAMYLCATSREPGEYTGELFFGEGSRLTVL.

The V call is TRBV7-2, the J call TRBJ2-1; 8 nucleotides agree with TRBD1. The CDR3 is made up of 18 amino acids. With 2 bases clipped from V and 7 bases from J, the junction kept 16 bases outside the gene matches. Germline assignment: CDR1 SGHTA and CDR2 FQGNSA. CDR3 bases: TGTGCCAGCAGCTTACAAACGGGTCGGGACAGGAGTTCGAATGAGCAGTTCTTC. This codes for CASSLQTGRDRSSNEQFF.

Here the CDR3 DNA reads TGTGCCAGCAGTTCCGGGACAGGGTGGGATGGCTACACCTTC. It codes for CASSSGTGWDGYTF. This chain uses TRBV28 with TRBJ1-2; 9 nucleotides agree with TRBD1. The CDR3 is made up of 14 amino acids. Per the germline V gene, CDR1 is MDHEN and CDR2 is SYDVKM. The V segment lost 4 bases and the J segment 6 bases; nucleotides outside the gene matches: 6.

CDR3 nucleotides: TGTGCCAGCAGTTCATACAGGGATTCTGGCTACACCTTC. Its translation: CASSSYRDSGYTF. This chain connects TRBV27 to TRBJ1-2, with D maybe TRBD1 (6 bases). The CDR3 totals 13 residues. The V end was cut by 4 bases, the J end by 7 bases, with 13 bases between. CDR1 is MNHEY, CDR2 SMNVEV, per germline (reference sequence).